Listed here are 32 T cell receptor beta chains from one sample, sequenced in a study of cytomegalovirus exposure and HLA in healthy donors. PCR amplification relied on 60 Vbeta primers (plus 13 Jbeta primers). Assay used: immunoSEQ multiplex PCR; TCRdb lists only in-frame clones, some missing. The sample lists 83,000 or so clones; approximately 72% were seen once. The sample consisted of PBMCs. The receptor set was obtained from a man aged 25-45 years in good health and CMV-seropositive.

The V call is TRBV6-5, the J call TRBJ2-3; no clear D gene. Trimming removed 6 bases at V and 2 bases at J, with 12 bases between. The germline CDR1 and CDR2 sequences are MNHEY and SVGAGI. The CDR3 runs 14 residues. The CDR3 DNA sequence: TGTGCCAGCAGCAACAGCCTTTCCACAGATACGCAGTATTTT. Its protein product is CASSNSLSTDTQYF.

This chain connects TRBV7-9 to TRBJ2-7; D possibly corresponds to TRBD1 (5 bases). The length of the CDR3 is 13 residues. Trimming left V 6 bases short and J 1 base short, with 10 bases between. Per the germline V gene, CDR1 is SEHNR and CDR2 is FQNEAQ (reference sequence). The CDR3 DNA follows: TGTGCCAGCAGGAGGACACCGTCCTACGAGCAGTACTTC. This translates into CASRRTPSYEQYF. The complete variable domain, with remaining parts taken from reference TRBV7-9 and TRBJ2-7, reads DTGVSQNPRHKITKRGQNVTFRCDPISEHNRLYWYRQTLGQGPEFLTYFQNEAQLEKSRLLSDRFSAERPKGSFSTLEIQRTEQGDSAMYLCASRRTPSYEQYFGPGTRLTVT.

This chain connects TRBV19 to TRBJ1-2; 7 bases fit TRBD1. Trimming cost V 3 bases and J 6 bases; bases outside gene matches: 13. Germline lookup yields CDR1 LNHDA and CDR2 SQIVND (reference sequence). The CDR3 runs to 16 residues. This chain's CDR3 is CASSIGAGGQQHGYTF. In DNA, the CDR3 is TGTGCCAGTAGTATCGGAGCGGGGGGACAGCAACATGGCTACACCTTC.

V is TRBV9 and J is TRBJ2-5, with 9 bases aligning to TRBD2. With 3 bases clipped from V and 1 base from J, the junction kept 7 bases outside the gene matches. The length of the CDR3 is 16 residues. Germline CDR1 and CDR2: SGDLS and YYNGEE. The CDR3 bases are TGTGCCAGCAGCGGCATAGCGGGGGCGCTCCAAGAGACCCAGTACTTC. This sequence encodes CASSGIAGALQETQYF.

This clone was recorded many times. V usage is TRBV7-3 and J usage is TRBJ2-1, with 9 bases lining up with TRBD2. CDR1 is SGHTA, CDR2 FQGTGA, per germline. This CDR3 region has 15 residues. Trimming cost V 5 bases and J 6 bases; bases outside gene matches: 8. The CDR3 DNA follows: TGTGCCAGCAGCCCCTTAGCGGGGGCCACCAATGAGCAGTTCTTC. It yields the protein CASSPLAGATNEQFF. Based on the CDR3 plus reference TRBV7-3 and TRBJ2-1, the full variable domain is GAGVSQTPSNKVTEKGKYVELRCDPISGHTALYWYRQSLGQGPEFLIYFQGTGAADDSGLPNDRFFAVRPEGSVSTLKIQRTERGDSAVYLCASSPLAGATNEQFFGPGTRLTVL.

The V call is TRBV19, the J call TRBJ2-1; the D gene is possibly TRBD2 (7 bases). V lost 5 bases to trimming and J lost 15 bases, with 20 bases between them. The CDR3 has 13 amino acids. Germline assignment: CDR1 LNHDA and CDR2 SQIVND (reference sequence). The CDR3 spells CASSPPERGRVFF. The DNA for the CDR3 is TGTGCCAGTAGTCCCCCAGAAAGGGGGAGGGTGTTCTTC.

The rearrangement links TRBV2 to TRBJ2-7, with a possible D match to TRBD1 (6 bases). Per the germline V gene, CDR1 is SNHLY and CDR2 is FYNNEI. The CDR3 runs to 12 residues. The V end lost 4 bases, the J end lost 4 bases, and 8 bases lay between the germline ends. The CDR3 loop reads CASSGQGYEQYF. CDR3 in DNA: TGTGCCAGCAGTGGGCAGGGGTACGAGCAGTACTTC.

Remarks on this clone: Other DNA sequences in the sample encode the same CDR3. This chain links TRBV27 with TRBJ2-5; 7 positions match TRBD2. V lost 6 bases to trimming and J lost 9 bases; unmatched junction nucleotides: 22. The germline V gene encodes CDR1 MNHEY and CDR2 SMNVEV (reference sequence). This CDR3 contains 17 residues. CDR3 coding DNA: TGTGCCAGCAGCTCTTTCGCGGGGGAACCTCAAGGGGCGCCCCAGTACTTC. It yields the protein CASSSFAGEPQGAPQYF.

The gene calls are TRBV30 and TRBJ1-4; D possibly corresponds to TRBD1 (5 bases). CDR3 size: 14 residues. Germline V gene lookup returns CDR1 GTSNPN and CDR2 SVGIG (reference sequence). Trimming pared 2 bases from V and 4 bases from J, leaving 11 bases between. The DNA of the CDR3 is TGTGCCTGGAGTCGGTCGGGGGATAATGAAAAACTGTTTTTT. This encodes CAWSRSGDNEKLFF.

The V call is TRBV4-3, the J call TRBJ2-7; D remains unclear. V shed 0 bases and J shed 3 bases, with 9 bases lying between them. CDR1 LGHNA and CDR2 YSLEER come from the germline V gene. There are 14 residues in the CDR3. This chain's CDR3 is CASSQDRHSYEQYF. CDR3 nucleotides: TGCGCCAGCAGCCAAGATCGGCACAGCTACGAGCAGTACTTC.

In its sample, this clone is medium-sized. Distinct nucleotide sequences in the sample also encode this CDR3. The chain carries TRBV5-1 and TRBJ2-7; D is perhaps TRBD1 (5 bases). Looked up from germline, CDR1 is SGHRS and CDR2 is YFSETQ. The CDR3 loop spans 14 amino acids. V was trimmed by 0 bases and J by 2 bases, leaving 9 bases between them. CDR3 nucleotide sequence: TGCGCCAGCAGCTTGGCTCAGGGCCCCTACGAGCAGTACTTC. This encodes CASSLAQGPYEQYF.

The genes are TRBV9 and TRBJ1-2; TRBD1 aligns across 9 bases. This CDR3 contains 17 residues. Looked up from germline, CDR1 is SGDLS and CDR2 is YYNGEE. The junction had 9 bases not matched to a gene; V was cut back by 0 bases and J by 3 bases. For the CDR3, the DNA is TGTGCCAGCAGCGTAGGGTGGGGCCGACAGGGGGACTATGGCTACACCTTC. It translates to CASSVGWGRQGDYGYTF.

In its sample, this clone was seen a few times. The V gene is TRBV5-1, the J gene TRBJ1-1, with D possibly TRBD1 on 6 matching bases. Deletions cut 3 bases from V and 3 bases from J, with 9 bases between. The length of the CDR3 is 13 residues. CDR1 SGHRS and CDR2 YFSETQ come from the germline V gene. The CDR3 region has the DNA TGCGCCAGCAGCTGGTCAGGGGACACTGAAGCTTTCTTT. Translated, it gives CASSWSGDTEAFF.

V gene TRBV6-5 combines with J gene TRBJ2-1; possible D gene TRBD1, 6 bases. The CDR3 is 13 residues long. CDR1 is MNHEY, CDR2 SVGAGI, per germline. Trimming took 10 bases from V and 8 from J, leaving 18 bases between them. CDR3 bases: TGTGCCACCGGAGTGGGGACAATGGATGAGCAGTTCTTC. The encoded protein is CATGVGTMDEQFF.

The V gene is TRBV11-2, the J gene TRBJ2-1; D perhaps matches TRBD2 (6 bases). This CDR3 has 17 residues. V gave up 0 bases and J gave up 3 bases, with 15 bases separating them. Germline CDR1 and CDR2: SGHAT and FQNNGV. CDR3 protein: CASSLEGGGYFYNEQFF. The CDR3 bases are TGTGCCAGCAGCTTAGAGGGGGGTGGGTATTTCTACAATGAGCAGTTCTTC.

The genes are TRBV6-1 and TRBJ2-7, with a possible D match to TRBD2 (6 bases). In germline, CDR1 is MNHNS, CDR2 SASEGT. The CDR3 is 17 amino acids. The V gene lost 2 bases and the J gene lost 2 bases, with 19 bases spanning the gap. DNA of the CDR3: TGTGCCAGCAGTGAATTGGGTAGGAGCGGGTTCCCCTACGAGCAGTACTTC. Its protein is CASSELGRSGFPYEQYF.

This chain connects TRBV7-3 to TRBJ2-5, with D perhaps matching TRBD2 (7 bases). The length of the CDR3 is 15 residues. Germline V gene sequence: CDR1 SGHTA, CDR2 FQGTGA. V lost 5 bases and J lost 7, with 20 bases in between. In nucleotides, the CDR3 is TGTGCCAGCAGCCAAGGGGGGGGTCGAGGGGTGACCCAGTACTTC. Its translation: CASSQGGGRGVTQYF.

This chain connects TRBV7-9 to TRBJ2-1, with 7 nucleotides matching TRBD1. The V gene end was trimmed by 4 bases and the J gene end by 5 bases; junction bases not matched to a gene: 5. This CDR3 is built from 14 residues. The V gene's germline CDR1 is SEHNR and CDR2 FQNEAQ (reference sequence). The CDR3 region is CASSSLGQNNEQFF. The CDR3 DNA sequence: TGTGCCAGCAGCTCCCTGGGACAGAACAATGAGCAGTTCTTC.

This rearrangement joins TRBV15 to TRBJ2-5; 8 bases line up with TRBD1. Germline assignment: CDR1 LNHNV and CDR2 YYDKDF (reference sequence). The CDR3 consists of 16 residues. J lost 5 bases, V lost 1 base, and 9 bases had no gene match. CDR3 amino acids: CATSRVRTGFGETQYF. In nucleotides, the CDR3 is TGTGCCACCAGCAGAGTTCGGACAGGGTTCGGGGAGACCCAGTACTTC.

As regards this clone: An end of the junction differs from the germline gene, which may be a read error. This sequence joins TRBV7-9 and TRBJ2-7; D gene uncertain. The CDR3 is 13 amino acids. Germline V CDR1 and CDR2: SEHNR, FQNEAQ (reference sequence). The CDR3 DNA reads TGTTCCAGCAGCTTAGATCCCTTCTACGAGCAGTACTTC. This gives the protein CSSSLDPFYEQYF.

DNA of the CDR3: TGCGCCAGCAGCCGAGGGCTTCGACAGGGGGCAAACAATGAGCAGTTCTTC. It encodes CASSRGLRQGANNEQFF. The chain couples TRBV4-1 to TRBJ2-1, with 10 positions matching TRBD1. V lost 4 bases and J lost 5; bases outside the gene matches: 11. CDR1 and CDR2 (germline): MGHRA, YSYEKL. The CDR3 contains 17 residues.

This chain joins TRBV7-8 and TRBJ2-3, with D perhaps matching TRBD2 (6 bases). There are 12 residues in the CDR3. The V and J ends lost 2 bases and 10 bases respectively, with 10 bases between them. Germline V gene sequence: CDR1 SGHVS, CDR2 FQNEAQ. The CDR3 loop reads CASSLRLVSQYF. CDR3 DNA: TGTGCCAGCAGCTTACGACTAGTATCGCAGTATTTT.

The chain has TRBV19 and TRBJ1-2; no clear D gene. The V gene's germline CDR1 is LNHDA and CDR2 SQIVND (reference sequence). The CDR3 length is 13 residues. Trimming stripped 3 bases from V and 2 bases from J, with 7 bases between. CDR3 loop: CASSIEQNYGYTF. CDR3 nucleotide sequence: TGTGCCAGTAGTATCGAACAGAACTATGGCTACACCTTC.

The V gene is TRBV6-4, the J gene TRBJ2-1; D not resolved. V lost 0 bases, J lost 0 bases, and 6 bases lay in between. The CDR3 runs 15 residues. From germline, CDR1 is MRHNA and CDR2 SNTAGT. The CDR3 protein is CASSDSRSSYNEQFF. In DNA form, the CDR3 reads TGTGCCAGCAGTGACTCTCGCAGCTCCTACAATGAGCAGTTCTTC.

This clone was observed a few times. The rearrangement links TRBV6-6 to TRBJ1-5; D possibly corresponds to TRBD1 (6 bases). Germline V gene lookup returns CDR1 MNHNY and CDR2 SVGAGI (reference sequence). This CDR3 has 14 residues. The V end was cut by 5 bases, the J end by 4 bases, with 12 bases between. The CDR3 spells CASSVTGPNQPQHF. The DNA of the CDR3 is TGTGCCAGCAGTGTAACAGGGCCTAATCAGCCCCAGCATTTT.

This chain links TRBV11-2 with TRBJ1-1, with 8 nucleotides matching TRBD1. CDR1 is SGHAT, CDR2 FQNNGV, per germline. This CDR3 has 15 residues. Trimming took 5 bases from V and 3 from J; bases not matched to a gene: 8. The DNA of the CDR3 is TGTGCCAGCAGCCCAGGACAGGGACCTTACACTGAAGCTTTCTTT. Its protein is CASSPGQGPYTEAFF.

This clone was seen a single time. CDR3 residues: CASSLVQGDSSRNEQFF. CDR3 in DNA: TGTGCCAGCAGCTTGGTCCAGGGGGACAGTTCTAGAAATGAGCAGTTCTTC. This chain links TRBV5-6 with TRBJ2-1; 7 bases are shared with TRBD1. The CDR3 has 17 residues. The J segment lost 7 bases and the V segment lost 0 bases, leaving 13 bases of the junction unmatched. CDR1 SGHDT and CDR2 YYEEEE come from the germline V gene. The full variable domain, in which reference TRBV5-6 and TRBJ2-1 provide the parts outside the CDR3, is DAGVTQSPTHLIKTRGQQVTLRCSPKSGHDTVSWYQQALGQGPQFIFQYYEEEERQRGNFPDRFSGHQFPNYSSELNVNALLLGDSALYLCASSLVQGDSSRNEQFFGPGTRLTVL.

The chain is built from TRBV9 and TRBJ2-1; 11 bases align to TRBD2. The trim removed 3 bases at V and 6 bases at J, leaving 5 bases unmatched. There are 15 residues in the CDR3. Germline loops: CDR1 SGDLS, CDR2 YYNGEE. The CDR3 DNA reads TGTGCCAGCAGCGCCAGACTAGCGGGGCGCAATGAGCAGTTCTTC. The encoded protein is CASSARLAGRNEQFF.

The chain joins TRBV7-9 to TRBJ2-5; TRBD1 matches at 8 bases. The better agreement between TRBJ2-7 and the DNA end casts doubt on the J call. The CDR3 is made up of 16 amino acids. The germline V gene has CDR1 SEHNR and CDR2 FQNEAQ (reference sequence). The CDR3 is CASSRDLTGGSYEQYF. CDR3 DNA sequence: TGTGCCAGCAGCCGTGATCTTACAGGGGGATCCTACGAGCAGTACTTC.

This clone was observed a few times. This chain uses TRBV4-2 with TRBJ1-1, with 7 positions matching TRBD1. The germline gives CDR1 LGHNA, CDR2 YNFKEQ. The CDR3 is 15 residues long. J gave up 3 bases and V 2 bases, and 6 bases lay outside the gene matches. CDR3 residues: CASSQFGQADTEAFF. CDR3 sequence (DNA): TGTGCCAGCAGCCAATTCGGACAGGCGGACACTGAAGCTTTCTTT.

The gene calls are TRBV6-6 and TRBJ1-6; 11 nucleotides agree with TRBD1. Germline CDR1 is MNHNY and CDR2 is SVGAGI (reference sequence). The CDR3 runs to 16 residues. Unmatched junction bases numbered 10, after V lost 6 bases and J lost 9 bases. Here the CDR3 DNA reads TGTGCCAGCAGGAACACAGGGACAGGGGGTAGTTCACCCCTCCACTTT. It is translated as CASRNTGTGGSSPLHF.

The rearrangement links TRBV7-9 to TRBJ1-6; D perhaps matches TRBD1 (6 bases). This CDR3 comprises 15 residues. Trimming took 6 bases from V and 10 from J, leaving 19 bases between them. Germline CDR1 and CDR2: SEHNR and FQNEAQ (reference sequence). The CDR3 DNA sequence: TGTGCCAGCAGTCCGAAGGGGGTTCTCAGATCACCCCTCCACTTT. Protein product: CASSPKGVLRSPLHF.